Listed below are T cell receptor beta chains from one sample, sequenced in a study of T cells in localized non-small cell lung cancer. Clones were sequenced by immunoSEQ multiplex PCR, and TCRdb holds only the in-frame ones, with some missing. Altogether about 72,000 clones are present, about four fifths being singletons, with the ten largest covering around 1.3%. Sequences were derived from peripheral blood, sampled before any cancer treatment. The receptors were sampled from a female donor at least 60 years old with stage I lung adenocarcinoma. The CDR3 runs from the conserved cysteine through the conserved F or W. The D gene is left open where the match is weak.

d_call: .; j_call: TRBJ1-2; v_call: TRBV9; cdr3_nt: TGTGCCAGCAGCGTAGGGTACGGTTCTAACTATGGCTACACCTTC; cdr3_aa: CASSVGYGSNYGYTF
d_call: .; j_call: TRBJ1-2; v_call: TRBV9; cdr3_nt: TGTGCCAGCAGCGCAGGGCGGGGTGGCTACACCTTC; cdr3_aa: CASSAGRGGYTF
d_call: .; j_call: TRBJ1-2; v_call: TRBV28; cdr3_nt: TGTGCCAGCAGTTTTCCAATTGGGGTGGGCGGCTACACCTTC; cdr3_aa: CASSFPIGVGGYTF
d_call: .; j_call: TRBJ2-5; v_call: TRBV7-8; cdr3_nt: TGTGCCAGCAGCTTCCGGGACTTACAAGAGACCCAGTACTTC; cdr3_aa: CASSFRDLQETQYF
d_call: TRBD1; j_call: TRBJ2-3; v_call: TRBV5-1; cdr3_nt: TGCGCCAGCAGCCCCAGACAGGGCGGATACTGGGACACAGATACGCAGTATTTT; cdr3_aa: CASSPRQGGYWDTDTQYF
d_call: .; j_call: TRBJ2-7; v_call: TRBV5-6; cdr3_nt: TGTGCCAGCAGCACCGGCCCGTACGAGCAGTACTTC; cdr3_aa: CASSTGPYEQYF
d_call: .; j_call: TRBJ1-2; v_call: TRBV7-6; cdr3_nt: TGTGCCAGCAGCTTAGCGGCCTCAGGGGACTGGGGCTACACCTTC; cdr3_aa: CASSLAASGDWGYTF
d_call: TRBD2; j_call: TRBJ2-1; v_call: TRBV4-2; cdr3_nt: TGTGCCAGCAGCCAAGATAAGGGGCGGAATAGCGGGAGGGTTTCCTACAATGAGCAGTTCTTC; cdr3_aa: CASSQDKGRNSGRVSYNEQFF
d_call: .; j_call: TRBJ2-3; v_call: TRBV19; cdr3_nt: TGTGCCAGTACCCCGCAGGCTAGCACAGATACGCAGTATTTT; cdr3_aa: CASTPQASTDTQYF
d_call: .; j_call: TRBJ2-7; v_call: TRBV7-9; cdr3_nt: TGTGCCAGCAGCTTTCGAGGGCAGGCCTACGAGCAGTACTTC; cdr3_aa: CASSFRGQAYEQYF
d_call: TRBD2; j_call: TRBJ2-4; v_call: TRBV5-4; cdr3_nt: TGTGCCAGCAGCGAGACTAGCGGGGGTGTCAAAAACATTCAGTACTTC; cdr3_aa: CASSETSGGVKNIQYF
d_call: .; j_call: TRBJ1-4; v_call: TRBV7-9; cdr3_nt: TGTGCCAGCAGCATCGTCAGGGCTACATACAATGAAAAACTGTTTTTT; cdr3_aa: CASSIVRATYNEKLFF
d_call: .; j_call: TRBJ1-2; v_call: TRBV5-4; cdr3_nt: TGTGCCAGCAGCTCTTACAGGAACCTGAACTATGGCTACACCTTC; cdr3_aa: CASSSYRNLNYGYTF